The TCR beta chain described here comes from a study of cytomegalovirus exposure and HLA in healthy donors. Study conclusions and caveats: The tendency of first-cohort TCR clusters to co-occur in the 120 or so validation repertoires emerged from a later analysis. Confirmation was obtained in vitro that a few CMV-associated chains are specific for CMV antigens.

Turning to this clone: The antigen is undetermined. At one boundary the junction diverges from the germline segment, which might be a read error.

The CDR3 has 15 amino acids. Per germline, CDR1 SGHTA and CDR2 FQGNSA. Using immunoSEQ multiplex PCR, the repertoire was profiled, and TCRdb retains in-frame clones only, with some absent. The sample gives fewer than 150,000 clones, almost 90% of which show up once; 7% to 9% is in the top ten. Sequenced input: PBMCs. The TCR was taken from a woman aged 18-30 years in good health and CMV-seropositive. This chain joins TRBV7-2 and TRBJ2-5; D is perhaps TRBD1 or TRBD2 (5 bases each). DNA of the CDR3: TGTGCCAGCAGCCTAGCACAGGAGATGCTAAAGACCCAGTACTTC. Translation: CASSLAQEMLKTQYF.